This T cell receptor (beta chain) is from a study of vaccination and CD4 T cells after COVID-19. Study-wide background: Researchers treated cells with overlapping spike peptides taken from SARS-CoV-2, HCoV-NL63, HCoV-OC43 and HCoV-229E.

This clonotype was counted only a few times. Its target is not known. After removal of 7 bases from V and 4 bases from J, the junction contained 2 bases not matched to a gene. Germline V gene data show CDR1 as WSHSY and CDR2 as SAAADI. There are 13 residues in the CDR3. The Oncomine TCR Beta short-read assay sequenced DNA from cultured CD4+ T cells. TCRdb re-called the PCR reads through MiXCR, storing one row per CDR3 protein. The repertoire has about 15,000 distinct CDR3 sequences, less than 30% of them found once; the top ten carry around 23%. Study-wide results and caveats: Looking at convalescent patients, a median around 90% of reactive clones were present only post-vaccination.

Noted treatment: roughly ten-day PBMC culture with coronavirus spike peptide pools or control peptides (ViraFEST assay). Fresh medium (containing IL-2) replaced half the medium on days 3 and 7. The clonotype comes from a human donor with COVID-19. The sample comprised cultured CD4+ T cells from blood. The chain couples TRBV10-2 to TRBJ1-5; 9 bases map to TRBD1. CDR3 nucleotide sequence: TGCGCCAGCACACAGGGGGCGAATCAGCCCCAGCATTTT. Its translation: CASTQGANQPQHF.